These 2 T cell receptor beta chains originate from one sample sequenced in a study of T-cell reconstitution after alpha-beta-depleted transplantation in children. This sample's TCRbeta library carried unique molecular identifier barcodes. TCRdb recomputed calls from the PCR reads with MiXCR, one row per CDR3 protein. This table holds under 150,000 distinct CDR3 sequences, roughly 9% found once. Sequencing was performed on PBMCs, mostly from graft donor cells, taken 180 days after TCRalphabeta/CD19-depleted stem cell transplant. Receptor source: a girl under three years old who had a stem cell transplant for combined immunodeficiency, so the T cells may come from the graft donor.

J is TRBJ2-1 and V is TRBV20-1; 12 bases align to TRBD2. CDR1 and CDR2 (germline): DFQATT, SNEGSKA (reference sequence). CDR3 length: 15 amino acids. Trimming took 3 bases from V and 6 from J; bases not matched to a gene: 6. In nucleotides, the CDR3 is TGCAGTGCTAGCTTGCTAGCGGGGGGGCTCAATGAGCAGTTCTTC. Protein sequence: CSASLLAGGLNEQFF.

CDR3 in DNA: TGTGCCAGCAGCTTGGGACTAAACACAGATACGCAGTATTTT. Translating gives CASSLGLNTDTQYF. This chain connects TRBV11-2 to TRBJ2-3; 7 positions agree with TRBD2. Germline-derived CDR1 and CDR2 are SGHAT and FQNNGV. The CDR3 is 14 amino acids. Germline trimming cut 3 bases from V and 2 bases from J; bases unmatched to any gene: 2.